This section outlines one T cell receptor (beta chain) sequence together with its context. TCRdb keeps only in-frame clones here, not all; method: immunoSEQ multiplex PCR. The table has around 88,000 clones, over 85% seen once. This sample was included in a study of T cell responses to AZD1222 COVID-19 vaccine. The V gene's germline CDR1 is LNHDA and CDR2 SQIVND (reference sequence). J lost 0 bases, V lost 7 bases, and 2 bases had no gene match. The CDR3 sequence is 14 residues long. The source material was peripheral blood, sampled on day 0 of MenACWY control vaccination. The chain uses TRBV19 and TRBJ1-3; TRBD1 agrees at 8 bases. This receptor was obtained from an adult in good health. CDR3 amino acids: CASTDRGSGNTIYF. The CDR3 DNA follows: TGTGCCAGTACCGACAGGGGCTCTGGAAACACCATATATTTT.